This T cell receptor (beta chain) was identified during a study of PD-1 blockade in classical Hodgkin lymphoma. Study-wide findings and caveats: Patients who responded completely had about the same baseline diversity as newly diagnosed patients.

Profiling relied on immunoSEQ multiplex PCR, and the TCRdb table lists in-frame clones only, not all of them. In the table there are approximately 60,000 clones, more than 70% of which are singletons. With regard to this clone: Its antigen is not identified.

V was pared by 0 bases and J by 10 bases, with 15 bases between. Germline V CDR1 and CDR2: LGHNA, YSLEER. CDR3 length: 14 amino acids. Each of the patients experienced relapse following autologous stem cell transplantation, and their brentuximab vedotin exposure differed. The clonotype was recovered from a human donor with classical Hodgkin lymphoma. The rearrangement uses TRBV4-3 and TRBJ1-1, with D perhaps TRBD1 (6 bases). Sequenced here: peripheral blood mononuclear cells (PBMCs), sampled at baseline. The CDR3: CASSQDPRGRGAFF. CDR3 coding DNA: TGCGCCAGCAGCCAAGATCCTCGGGGGCGGGGAGCTTTCTTT.